This T cell receptor (beta chain) originates from a study of blood T cell repertoires in COVID-19. Here immunoSEQ multiplex PCR was the method, and the copy in TCRdb shows in-frame clones only, minus some. The sample carries a few hundred thousand clones, 84% recorded once. J was trimmed by 4 bases and V by 0 bases; bases with no gene match: 14. The CDR3 has 18 residues. Germline-derived CDR1 and CDR2 are LGHNA and YSLEER. Input material: PBMCs or T cells enriched from blood (not recorded which). This receptor was taken from a man younger than 40 with acute COVID-19. This chain links TRBV4-3 with TRBJ2-5; 7 positions match TRBD2. CDR3 nucleotide sequence: TGCGCCAGCAGCCAAGATTTCTTTGCGGCGGGAGCTCGAGAGACCCAGTACTTC. Its translation is CASSQDFFAAGARETQYF.